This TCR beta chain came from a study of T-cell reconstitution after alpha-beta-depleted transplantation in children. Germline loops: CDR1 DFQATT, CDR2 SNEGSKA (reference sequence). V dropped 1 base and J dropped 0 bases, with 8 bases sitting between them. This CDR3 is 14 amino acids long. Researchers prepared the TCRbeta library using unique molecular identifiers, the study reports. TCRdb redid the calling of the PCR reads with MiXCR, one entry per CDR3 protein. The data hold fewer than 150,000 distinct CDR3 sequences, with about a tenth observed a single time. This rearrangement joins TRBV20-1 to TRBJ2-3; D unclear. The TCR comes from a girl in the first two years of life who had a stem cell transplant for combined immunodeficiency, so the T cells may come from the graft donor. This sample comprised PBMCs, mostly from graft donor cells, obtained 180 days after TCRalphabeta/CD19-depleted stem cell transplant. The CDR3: CSARVPPSTDTQYF. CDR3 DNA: TGCAGTGCTAGAGTTCCTCCCAGCACAGATACGCAGTATTTT.